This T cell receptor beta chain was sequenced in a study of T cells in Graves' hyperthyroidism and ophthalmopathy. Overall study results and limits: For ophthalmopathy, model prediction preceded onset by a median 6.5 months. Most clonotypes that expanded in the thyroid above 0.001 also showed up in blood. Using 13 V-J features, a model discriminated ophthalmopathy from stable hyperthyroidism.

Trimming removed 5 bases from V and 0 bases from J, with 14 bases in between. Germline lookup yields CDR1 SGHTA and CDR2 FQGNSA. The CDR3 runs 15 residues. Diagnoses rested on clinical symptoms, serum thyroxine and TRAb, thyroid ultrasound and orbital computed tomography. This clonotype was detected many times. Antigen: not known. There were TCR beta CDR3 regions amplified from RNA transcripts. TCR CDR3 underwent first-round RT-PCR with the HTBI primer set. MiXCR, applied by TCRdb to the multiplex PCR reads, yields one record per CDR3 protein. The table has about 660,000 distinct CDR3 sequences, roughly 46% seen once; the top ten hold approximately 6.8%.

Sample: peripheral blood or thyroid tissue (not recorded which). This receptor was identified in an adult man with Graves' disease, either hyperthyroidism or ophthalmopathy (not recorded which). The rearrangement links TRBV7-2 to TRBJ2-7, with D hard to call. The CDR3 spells CASSPGSESSYEQYF. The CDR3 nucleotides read TGTGCCAGCAGCCCCGGGTCGGAAAGCTCCTACGAGCAGTACTTC.